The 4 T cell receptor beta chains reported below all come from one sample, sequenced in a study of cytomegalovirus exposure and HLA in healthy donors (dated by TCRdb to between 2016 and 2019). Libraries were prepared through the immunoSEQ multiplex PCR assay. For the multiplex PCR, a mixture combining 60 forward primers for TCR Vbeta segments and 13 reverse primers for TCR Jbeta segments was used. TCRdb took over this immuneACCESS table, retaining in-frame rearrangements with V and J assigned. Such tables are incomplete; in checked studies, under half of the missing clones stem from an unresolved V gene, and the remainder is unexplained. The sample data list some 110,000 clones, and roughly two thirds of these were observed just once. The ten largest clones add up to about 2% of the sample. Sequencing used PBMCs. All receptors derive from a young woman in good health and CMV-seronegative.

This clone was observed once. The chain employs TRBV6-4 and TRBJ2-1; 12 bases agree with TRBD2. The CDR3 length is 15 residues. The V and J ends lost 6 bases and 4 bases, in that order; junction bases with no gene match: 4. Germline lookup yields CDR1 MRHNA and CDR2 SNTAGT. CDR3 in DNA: TGTGCCAGCAGCCAGGGACTAGCGGGTTACAATGAGCAGTTCTTC. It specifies CASSQGLAGYNEQFF.

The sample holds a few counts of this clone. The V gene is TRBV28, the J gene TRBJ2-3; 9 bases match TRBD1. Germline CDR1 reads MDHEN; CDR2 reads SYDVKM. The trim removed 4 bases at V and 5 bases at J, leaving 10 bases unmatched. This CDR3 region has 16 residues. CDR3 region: CASSSSGTGLKDTQYF. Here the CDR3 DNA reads TGTGCCAGCAGTTCCTCCGGGACAGGGTTGAAAGATACGCAGTATTTT.

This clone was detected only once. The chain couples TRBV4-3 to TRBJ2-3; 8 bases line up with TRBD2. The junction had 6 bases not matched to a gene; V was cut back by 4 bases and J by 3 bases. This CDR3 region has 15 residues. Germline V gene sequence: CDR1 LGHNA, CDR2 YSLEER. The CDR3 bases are TGCGCCAGCAGCCCAGAGGGGACTAGTACAGATACGCAGTATTTT. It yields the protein CASSPEGTSTDTQYF.

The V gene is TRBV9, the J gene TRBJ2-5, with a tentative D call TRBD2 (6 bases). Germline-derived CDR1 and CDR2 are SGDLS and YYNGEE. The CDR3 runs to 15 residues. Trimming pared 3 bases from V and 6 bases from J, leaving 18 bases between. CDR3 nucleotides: TGTGCCAGCAGCGCCTCGGGCGGGGTGCCGAAGACCCAGTACTTC. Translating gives CASSASGGVPKTQYF.